A single sample is the source of the 14 T cell receptor beta chains below, sequenced in a study of regulatory T cells in long-lasting Graves disease. Noted time point: persistent/refractory GD, antithyroid drugs over 5 years with positive TRAb. Isolated PBMC RNA provided the starting material for the TCR library. Libraries of TCR beta came from iRepertoire HTBI primers plus Arm-PCR of CDR3 regions. TCRdb processed the multiplex PCR reads anew with MiXCR; each CDR3 protein has one entry. Among 300,000 to 500,000 distinct CDR3 sequences, less than 25% were seen once, and the ten largest hold under 25%. Sample: peripheral blood mononuclear cells (PBMCs), taken when the disease was refractory, from a patient treated with antithyroid drugs. The receptors come from a female donor with Graves disease.

This clonotype showed up many times. V usage is TRBV7-9 and J usage is TRBJ1-1; D call uncertain. The V gene lost 2 bases and the J gene lost 4 bases, with 2 bases spanning the gap. Per germline, CDR1 SEHNR and CDR2 FQNEAQ (reference sequence). The CDR3 has 11 residues. CDR3 coding DNA: TGTGCCAGCAGCTTAATCACTGAAGCTTTCTTT. Amino acid sequence: CASSLITEAFF.

CDR3 protein: CASSTTDRNQPQHF. In nucleotides, the CDR3 is TGTGCCAGTTCCACCACCGATCGCAATCAGCCCCAGCATTTT. The chain has TRBV6-1 and TRBJ1-5; D remains unclear. Germline CDR1 reads MNHNS; CDR2 reads SASEGT. The CDR3 runs 14 residues. V lost 9 bases, J lost 2 bases, and 14 bases lay in between.

The V and J genes are TRBV3-1 and TRBJ1-5; D perhaps matches TRBD1 (6 bases). Germline loops: CDR1 LGHDT, CDR2 YNNKEL (reference sequence). CDR3 length: 15 residues. The V end was cut by 4 bases, the J end by 11 bases, with 21 bases between. The CDR3 sequence is CASSPPGQPLQAQHF. As DNA, the CDR3 is TGTGCCAGCAGCCCTCCGGGACAACCTCTACAGGCCCAGCATTTT.

This clonotype was detected many times. V gene TRBV6-5 combines with J gene TRBJ1-2; D unresolved. Between the trimmed V and J ends, which lost 0 bases and 7 bases, there was a span of 12 bases. Germline V gene lookup returns CDR1 MNHEY and CDR2 SVGAGI. This CDR3 spans 14 amino acids. CDR3 sequence reads: CASSYSTFLGGYTF. The CDR3 nucleotides read TGTGCCAGCAGTTACTCGACCTTCTTGGGTGGCTACACCTTC.

The chain carries TRBV20-1 and TRBJ2-2, with D tentatively TRBD2 (6 bases). The CDR3 runs 13 residues. Germline V CDR1 and CDR2: DFQATT, SNEGSKA (reference sequence). Trimming took off 5 bases at V and 0 bases at J, with 7 bases between the two ends. CDR3 in DNA: TGCAGTGCTTGGGACTCGAACACCGGGGAGCTGTTTTTT. Protein sequence: CSAWDSNTGELFF.

A single count supports this clonotype. Since a much larger clone is just one base distant, this may be a read error. The V call is TRBV30, the J call TRBJ2-4; perhaps TRBD1 as D (6 bases). The CDR3 consists of 14 residues. Germline CDR1 and CDR2: GTSNPN and SVGIG (reference sequence). V shed 7 bases and J shed 6 bases, with 19 bases lying between them. Here the CDR3 DNA reads TGTGCCTCCATGTCGGGCAGGGGAGCAAACATTCAGTACTTC. It is translated as CASMSGRGANIQYF.

The J gene is TRBJ1-4, the V gene TRBV6-4, with a tentative D call TRBD1 (5 bases). V lost 5 bases and J lost 8, with 21 bases in between. Germline CDR1 reads MRHNA; CDR2 reads SNTAGT. The CDR3 has 16 amino acids. The CDR3 here is CASSFTGLRNREKLFF. The DNA of the CDR3 is TGTGCCAGCAGTTTTACGGGACTTAGGAATCGGGAAAAACTGTTTTTT.

This clonotype has at least ten counts. The chain couples TRBV5-5 to TRBJ1-1; D call uncertain. This CDR3 is 14 amino acids long. From germline, CDR1 is SGHKS and CDR2 YYEKEE (reference sequence). Trimming left V 4 bases short and J 0 bases short, with 10 bases between. The CDR3 region has the DNA TGTGCCAGCAGCCCAGTGGCTATGAACACTGAAGCTTTCTTT. Its translation: CASSPVAMNTEAFF.

V and J are TRBV6-1 and TRBJ2-7, with TRBD1 as a possible D gene (6 bases). The V gene's germline CDR1 is MNHNS and CDR2 SASEGT. The germline V and J ends were trimmed by 6 bases and 5 bases, with 17 bases remaining between them. The CDR3 runs 14 residues. The CDR3 sequence is CASRPTVQGHEQYF. The CDR3 region has the DNA TGTGCCAGCAGGCCGACAGTACAGGGCCACGAGCAGTACTTC.

The V and J genes are TRBV4-3 and TRBJ2-3; D gene ambiguous. The CDR3 contains 14 residues. V lost 0 bases, J lost 6 bases, and 10 bases lay in between. Germline CDR1 is LGHNA and CDR2 is YSLEER. The CDR3 DNA is TGCGCCAGCAGCCAAGATTACGGGTCCGATACGCAGTATTTT. Encoded protein: CASSQDYGSDTQYF.

This clonotype was recorded many times. The chain couples TRBV28 to TRBJ1-5, with D possibly TRBD1 on 5 matching bases. V lost 3 bases and J 0 bases, leaving 12 bases between the germline ends. The CDR3 length is 16 residues. Germline-derived CDR1 and CDR2 are MDHEN and SYDVKM. As DNA, the CDR3 is TGTGCCAGCAGTTTGGAGGGACCGTATAGCAATCAGCCCCAGCATTTT. Translation gives CASSLEGPYSNQPQHF.

Ten or more counts support this clonotype. This chain connects TRBV20-1 to TRBJ1-1; perhaps TRBD1 as D (6 bases). The CDR3 sequence is 15 residues long. Germline V CDR1 and CDR2: DFQATT, SNEGSKA (reference sequence). V was shortened by 0 bases and J by 0 bases, with 11 bases between the two germline ends. The CDR3 DNA follows: TGCAGTGCTAGAGATATGGACAGATTGAACACTGAAGCTTTCTTT. Its translation is CSARDMDRLNTEAFF.

This clonotype was observed a handful of times. This rearrangement joins TRBV20-1 to TRBJ2-5; D gene ambiguous. CDR1 and CDR2 (germline): DFQATT, SNEGSKA (reference sequence). The CDR3 is 12 amino acids. V lost 2 bases, J lost 0 bases, and 4 bases lay in between. The DNA of the CDR3 is TGCAGTGCTAGACTCCACCAAGAGACCCAGTACTTC. Amino acids: CSARLHQETQYF.

This clonotype was detected ten times or more. This chain connects TRBV28 to TRBJ2-7; 13 positions agree with TRBD2. The CDR3 runs to 15 residues. V shed 5 bases and J 4 bases; nucleotides not matched to a gene: 5. Germline V gives CDR1 MDHEN, CDR2 SYDVKM. CDR3: CASSPGLAGTYEQYF. CDR3 coding DNA: TGTGCCAGCAGTCCGGGACTAGCGGGAACTTACGAGCAGTACTTC.